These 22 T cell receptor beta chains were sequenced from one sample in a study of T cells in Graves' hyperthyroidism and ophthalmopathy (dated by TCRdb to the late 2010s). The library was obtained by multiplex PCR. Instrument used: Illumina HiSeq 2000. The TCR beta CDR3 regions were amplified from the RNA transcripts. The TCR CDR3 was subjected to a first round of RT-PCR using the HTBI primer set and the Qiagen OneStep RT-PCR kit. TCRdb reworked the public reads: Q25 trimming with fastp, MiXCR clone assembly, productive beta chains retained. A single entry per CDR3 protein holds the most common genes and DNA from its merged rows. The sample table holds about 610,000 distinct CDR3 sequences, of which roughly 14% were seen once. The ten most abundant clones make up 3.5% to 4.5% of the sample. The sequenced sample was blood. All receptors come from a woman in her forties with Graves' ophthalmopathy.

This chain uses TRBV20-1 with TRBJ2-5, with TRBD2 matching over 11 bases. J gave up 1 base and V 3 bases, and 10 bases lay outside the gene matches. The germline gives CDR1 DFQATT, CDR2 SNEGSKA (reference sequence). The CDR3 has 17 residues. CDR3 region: CSASGLAGGNLQETQYF. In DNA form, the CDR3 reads TGCAGTGCTAGTGGCCTAGCGGGAGGAAACCTCCAAGAGACCCAGTACTTC.

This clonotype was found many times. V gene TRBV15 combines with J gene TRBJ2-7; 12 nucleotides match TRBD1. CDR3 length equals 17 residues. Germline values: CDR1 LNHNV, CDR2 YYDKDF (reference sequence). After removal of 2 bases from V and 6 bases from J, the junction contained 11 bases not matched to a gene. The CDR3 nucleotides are TGTGCCACCAGCAGATCGGGACAGGGGGCGATACTTGGCGAGCAGTACTTC. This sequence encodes CATSRSGQGAILGEQYF.

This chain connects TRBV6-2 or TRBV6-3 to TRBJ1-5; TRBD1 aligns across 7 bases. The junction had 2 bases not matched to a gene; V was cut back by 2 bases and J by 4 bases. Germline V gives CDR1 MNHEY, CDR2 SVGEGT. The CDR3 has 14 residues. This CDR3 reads CASSYVDRNQPQHF. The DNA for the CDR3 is TGTGCCAGCAGTTACGTGGACAGGAATCAGCCCCAGCATTTT.

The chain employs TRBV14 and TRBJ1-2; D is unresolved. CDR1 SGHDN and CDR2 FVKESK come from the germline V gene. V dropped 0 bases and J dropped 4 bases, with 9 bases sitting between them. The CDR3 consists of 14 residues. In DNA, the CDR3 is TGTGCCAGCAGCCAAGACCTGGAGAGCTATGGCTACACCTTC. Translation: CASSQDLESYGYTF.

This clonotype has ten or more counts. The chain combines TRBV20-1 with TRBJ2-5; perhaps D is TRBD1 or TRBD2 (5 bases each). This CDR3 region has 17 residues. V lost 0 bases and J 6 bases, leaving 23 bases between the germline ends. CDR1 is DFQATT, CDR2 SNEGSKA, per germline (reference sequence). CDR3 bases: TGCAGTGCTAGAGAAAGCTCGGGACCGATGATAGGGAAGACCCAGTACTTC. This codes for CSARESSGPMIGKTQYF.

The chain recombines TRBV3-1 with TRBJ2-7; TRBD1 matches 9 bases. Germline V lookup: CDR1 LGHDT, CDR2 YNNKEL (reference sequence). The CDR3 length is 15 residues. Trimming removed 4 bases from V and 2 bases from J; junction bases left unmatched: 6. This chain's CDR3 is CASSRGTGRAYEQYF. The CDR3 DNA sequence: TGTGCCAGCAGCCGAGGGACAGGGCGGGCCTACGAGCAGTACTTC.

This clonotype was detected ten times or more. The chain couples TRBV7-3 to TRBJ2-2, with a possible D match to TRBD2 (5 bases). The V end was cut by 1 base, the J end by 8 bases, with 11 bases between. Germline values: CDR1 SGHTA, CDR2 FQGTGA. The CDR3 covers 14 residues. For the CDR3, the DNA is TGTGCCAGCAGCTTAAGGATAGCGACTGGGGAGCTGTTTTTT. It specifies CASSLRIATGELFF.

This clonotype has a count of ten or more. The CDR3 coding sequence is TGTGCCATCAGTCCGGGACAGGGCGCCTACGAGCAGTACTTC. As protein: CAISPGQGAYEQYF. The chain is built from TRBV10-3 and TRBJ2-7; 9 nucleotides agree with TRBD1. V shed 5 bases, J shed 2 bases, and the junction held 4 bases outside the gene matches. The CDR3 totals 14 residues. Per germline, CDR1 ENHRY and CDR2 SYGVKD.

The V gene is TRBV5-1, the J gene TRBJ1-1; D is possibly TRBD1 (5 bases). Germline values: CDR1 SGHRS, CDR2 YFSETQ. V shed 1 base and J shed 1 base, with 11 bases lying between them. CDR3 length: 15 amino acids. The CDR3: CASSLSHTGNTEAFF. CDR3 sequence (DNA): TGCGCCAGCAGCTTGTCCCACACAGGGAACACTGAAGCTTTCTTT.

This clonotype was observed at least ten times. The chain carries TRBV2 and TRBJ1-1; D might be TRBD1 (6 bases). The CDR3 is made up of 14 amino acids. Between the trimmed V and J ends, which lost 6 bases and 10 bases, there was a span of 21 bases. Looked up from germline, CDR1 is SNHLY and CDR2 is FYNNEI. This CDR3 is CASSAQGAPLGAFF. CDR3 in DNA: TGTGCCAGCAGCGCACAGGGTGCACCCTTGGGAGCTTTCTTT.

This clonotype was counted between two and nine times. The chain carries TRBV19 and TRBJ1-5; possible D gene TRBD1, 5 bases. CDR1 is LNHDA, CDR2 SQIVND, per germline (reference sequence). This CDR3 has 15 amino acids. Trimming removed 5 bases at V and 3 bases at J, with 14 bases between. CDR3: CASSGGRGVNQPQHF. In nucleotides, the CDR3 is TGTGCCAGTAGTGGAGGCCGGGGCGTCAATCAGCCCCAGCATTTT.

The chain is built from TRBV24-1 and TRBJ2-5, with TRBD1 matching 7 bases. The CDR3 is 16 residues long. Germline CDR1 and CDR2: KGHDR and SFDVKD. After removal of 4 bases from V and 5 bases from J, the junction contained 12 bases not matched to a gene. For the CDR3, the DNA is TGTGCCACCAGTGAAACCCTGACAGGGCTTGGGGAGACCCAGTACTTC. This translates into CATSETLTGLGETQYF.

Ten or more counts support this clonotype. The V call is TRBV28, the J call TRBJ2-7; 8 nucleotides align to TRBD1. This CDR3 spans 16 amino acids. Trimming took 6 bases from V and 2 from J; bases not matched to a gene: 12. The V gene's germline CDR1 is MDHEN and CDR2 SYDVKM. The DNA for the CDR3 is TGTGCCAGCAGCCTCCCCACGGACAGGGCAACCTACGAGCAGTACTTC. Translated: CASSLPTDRATYEQYF.

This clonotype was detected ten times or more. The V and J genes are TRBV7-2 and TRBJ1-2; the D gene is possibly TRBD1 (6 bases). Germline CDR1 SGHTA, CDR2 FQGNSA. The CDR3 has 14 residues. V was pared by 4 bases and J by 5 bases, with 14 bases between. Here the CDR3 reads CASSSARGGYGYTF. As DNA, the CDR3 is TGTGCCAGCAGCTCGGCCAGGGGCGGGTATGGCTACACCTTC.

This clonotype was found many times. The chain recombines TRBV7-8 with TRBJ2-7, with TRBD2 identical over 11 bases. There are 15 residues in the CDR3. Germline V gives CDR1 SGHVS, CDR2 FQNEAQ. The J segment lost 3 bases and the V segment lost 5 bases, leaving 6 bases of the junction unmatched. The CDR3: CASSKGLAEIYEQYF. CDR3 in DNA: TGTGCCAGCAGCAAGGGACTAGCGGAGATCTACGAGCAGTACTTC.

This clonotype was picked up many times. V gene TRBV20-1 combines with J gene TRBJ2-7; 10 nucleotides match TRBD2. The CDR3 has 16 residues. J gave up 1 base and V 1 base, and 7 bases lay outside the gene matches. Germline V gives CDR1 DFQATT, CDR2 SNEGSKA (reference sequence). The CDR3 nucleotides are TGCAGTGCTAGAGTTCTAGCGGGAGAAGGATCCTACGAGCAGTACTTC. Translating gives CSARVLAGEGSYEQYF.

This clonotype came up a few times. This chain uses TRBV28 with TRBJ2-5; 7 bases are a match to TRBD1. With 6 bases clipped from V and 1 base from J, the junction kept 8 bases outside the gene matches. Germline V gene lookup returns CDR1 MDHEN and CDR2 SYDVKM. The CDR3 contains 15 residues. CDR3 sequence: CASSDVGTVQETQYF. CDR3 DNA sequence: TGTGCCAGCAGCGATGTAGGGACAGTCCAAGAGACCCAGTACTTC.

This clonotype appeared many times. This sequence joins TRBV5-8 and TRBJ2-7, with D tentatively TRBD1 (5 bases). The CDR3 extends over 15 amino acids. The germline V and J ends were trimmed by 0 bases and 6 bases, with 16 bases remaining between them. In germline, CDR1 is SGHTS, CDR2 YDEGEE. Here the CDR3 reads CASSLAVVGLSEQYF. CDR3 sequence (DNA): TGTGCCAGCAGCTTGGCAGTGGTGGGGCTCTCCGAGCAGTACTTC.

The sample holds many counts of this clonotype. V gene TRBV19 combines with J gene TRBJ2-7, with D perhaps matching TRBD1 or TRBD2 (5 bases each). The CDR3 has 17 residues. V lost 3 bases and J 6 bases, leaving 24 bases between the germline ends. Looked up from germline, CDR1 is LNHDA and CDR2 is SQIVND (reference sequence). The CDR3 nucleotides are TGTGCCAGTAGTATTGGGGGAAGTTATGGTAGCAGCCGCGAGCAGTACTTC. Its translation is CASSIGGSYGSSREQYF. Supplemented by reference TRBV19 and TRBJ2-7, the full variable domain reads DGGITQSPKYLFRKEGQNVTLSCEQNLNHDAMYWYRQDPGQGLRLIYYSQIVNDFQKGDIAEGYSVSREKKESFPLTVTSAQKNPTAFYLCASSIGGSYGSSREQYFGPGTRLTVT.

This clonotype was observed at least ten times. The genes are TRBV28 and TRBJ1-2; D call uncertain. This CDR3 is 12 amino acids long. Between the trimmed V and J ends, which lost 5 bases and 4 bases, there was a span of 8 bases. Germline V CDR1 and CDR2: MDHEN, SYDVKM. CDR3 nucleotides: TGTGCCAGCAGTACCGACACCTATGGCTACACCTTC. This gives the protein CASSTDTYGYTF.

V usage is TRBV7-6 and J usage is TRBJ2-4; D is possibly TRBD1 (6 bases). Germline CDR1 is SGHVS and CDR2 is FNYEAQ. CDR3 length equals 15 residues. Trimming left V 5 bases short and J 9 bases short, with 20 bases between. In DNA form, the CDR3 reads TGTGCCAGCAGCATGCTACAGGGCTTCGGATCCATTCAGTACTTC. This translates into CASSMLQGFGSIQYF.

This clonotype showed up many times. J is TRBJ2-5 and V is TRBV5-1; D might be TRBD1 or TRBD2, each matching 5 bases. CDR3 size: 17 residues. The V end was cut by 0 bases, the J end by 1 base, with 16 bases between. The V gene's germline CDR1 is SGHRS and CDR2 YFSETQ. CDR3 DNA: TGCGCCAGCAGCTTGGAGGGGTGGATAGCGACCCAAGAGACCCAGTACTTC. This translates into CASSLEGWIATQETQYF.